This T cell receptor beta chain comes out of a study of CD8 T cells in Susac syndrome. Random hexamers were used to reverse transcribe the RNA input (roughly 0.5 to 1 ug). Coverage of TCR beta CDR3 amplification by immunoSEQ multiplex PCR extended to 54 Vbeta and 13 Jbeta. MiXCR, applied by TCRdb to the immunoSEQ multiplex PCR reads, yields one record per CDR3 protein. The sample holds 400,000 or so distinct CDR3 sequences, approximately 85% seen once. Trimming pared 2 bases from V and 4 bases from J, leaving 9 bases between. The CDR3 covers 13 residues. Germline values: CDR1 GTSNPN, CDR2 SVGIG (reference sequence). FACS enriched CD8+ TEMRA cells, while bulk CD8+ and CD4+ were negatively isolated.

Material for sequencing was CD8+ T cells from PBMCs. The chain combines TRBV30 with TRBJ1-5; no clear D gene. The sequence came from a human donor with multiple sclerosis. The CDR3 nucleotides read TGTGCCTGGAGTATCGATGGTAATCAGCCCCAGCATTTT. Amino acid sequence: CAWSIDGNQPQHF.